The 23 T cell receptor beta chains below were found in one sample sequenced in a study of Graves' ophthalmopathy and Graves' hyperthyroidism (dated by TCRdb to the late 2010s). The sequencer was an Illumina HiSeq 2000. For repertoire sequencing, the TCR beta CDR3 regions were amplified from RNA transcripts. A first-round RT-PCR used HTBI primers with the Qiagen OneStep RT-PCR kit, followed by a second-round multiplex PCR, size selection and purification. TCRdb ran its own pipeline on the public reads, namely fastp trimming at Q25 and MiXCR clone calling, and kept in-frame beta chains. Entries that share a CDR3 protein sequence are merged under the most common genes and DNA. Present in this sample are approximately 1.2 million distinct CDR3 sequences, roughly 35% of which were seen just once. In total, the top ten clones hold over 8.5% of the sample. Sequencing input: peripheral blood or thyroid tissue (not recorded which). These receptor sequences come from an adult man with Graves' hyperthyroidism.

The CDR3 loop reads CSASLQGNQPQYF. The CDR3 coding sequence is TGCAGTGCTAGCTTACAGGGGAACCAGCCCCAGTACTTC. This chain links TRBV20-1 with TRBJ2-5; 7 bases agree with TRBD1. This CDR3 spans 13 amino acids. Germline CDR1 reads DFQATT; CDR2 reads SNEGSKA (reference sequence). The ends lost 3 bases at V and 9 bases at J; junction bases unmatched: 10.

This clonotype was seen repeatedly, ten times or more. The J gene is TRBJ1-4, the V gene TRBV20-1; D is ambiguous. The CDR3 runs 13 residues. The germline V and J ends were trimmed by 2 bases and 12 bases, with 16 bases remaining between them. Germline CDR1 and CDR2: DFQATT and SNEGSKA (reference sequence). Here the CDR3 DNA reads TGCAGTGCTAGAACGCGGGCTTCGGGAGAACTGTTTTTT. Translation gives CSARTRASGELFF.

This clonotype showed up just a few times. V is TRBV4-3 and J is TRBJ2-6, with TRBD1 identical over 7 bases. CDR1 and CDR2 from the germline V gene are LGHNA and YSLEER. V trimming: 1 base; J trimming: 0 bases; junction bases outside the gene matches: 6. The CDR3 spans 18 residues. The CDR3 bases are TGCGCCAGCAGCCAAGGACAGGGTTCTGACTCTGGGGCCAACGTCCTGACTTTC. Translated, it gives CASSQGQGSDSGANVLTF.

The chain uses TRBV7-8 and TRBJ1-2, with 9 bases aligning to TRBD1. The CDR3 runs to 14 residues. V lost 6 bases, J lost 7 bases, and 9 bases stayed unmatched. Germline loops: CDR1 SGHVS, CDR2 FQNEAQ. The CDR3 DNA sequence: TGTGCCAGCAGGTCTGGGACAGGGATGATTGGCTACACCTTC. This encodes CASRSGTGMIGYTF.

This clonotype was detected many times. This chain joins TRBV10-3 and TRBJ2-2; 7 nucleotides line up with TRBD2. Germline V lookup: CDR1 ENHRY, CDR2 SYGVKD. The CDR3 runs 15 residues. J lost 4 bases, V lost 6 bases, and 8 bases had no gene match. The CDR3 spells CAISPEPGGTGELFF. The CDR3 coding sequence is TGTGCCATCAGCCCTGAGCCGGGGGGCACCGGGGAGCTGTTTTTT.

The V gene is TRBV7-2, the J gene TRBJ1-4, with a tentative D call TRBD1 (5 bases). Trimming shortened V by 5 bases and J by 5 bases, and 9 bases separated the two germline ends. The CDR3 extends over 13 amino acids. Germline loops: CDR1 SGHTA, CDR2 FQGNSA. The CDR3 region has the DNA TGTGCCAGCAGCGCACGGGACAATGAAAAACTGTTTTTT. Amino acid sequence: CASSARDNEKLFF.

V gene TRBV11-2 combines with J gene TRBJ2-7; 9 bases agree with TRBD1. There are 14 residues in the CDR3. The germline V gene encodes CDR1 SGHAT and CDR2 FQNNGV. V was clipped by 8 bases and J by 4 bases; unmatched bases: 9. CDR3 bases: TGTGCCAGCTTAGCGTGGACAGGGGAGTACGAGCAGTACTTC. Its protein product is CASLAWTGEYEQYF.

This clonotype was seen ten or more times. The chain recombines TRBV19 with TRBJ1-5, with 9 bases aligning to TRBD1. Unmatched junction bases numbered 6, after V lost 6 bases and J lost 6 bases. Per the germline V gene, CDR1 is LNHDA and CDR2 is SQIVND (reference sequence). This CDR3 has 14 amino acids. In DNA form, the CDR3 reads TGTGCCAGTAGCCGACAGGGGGTTGGTCAGCCCCAGCATTTT. Protein product: CASSRQGVGQPQHF.

This clonotype came up many times. The V and J genes are TRBV11-3 and TRBJ2-7, with 9 bases matching TRBD1. J lost 5 bases, V lost 5 bases, and 4 bases had no gene match. The V gene's germline CDR1 is SGHNT and CDR2 YENEEA. The CDR3 totals 13 residues. CDR3 residues: CASSPGQGHEQYF. The DNA for the CDR3 is TGTGCCAGCAGCCCGGGACAGGGCCACGAGCAGTACTTC.

Notes on this clonotype: Germline and junction disagree at one end, which may indicate a read error. This chain links TRBV27 with TRBJ1-5; 7 nucleotides match TRBD1. This CDR3 comprises 12 residues. Per the germline V gene, CDR1 is MNHEY and CDR2 is SMNVEV (reference sequence). Here the CDR3 DNA reads TGTGCCAGCGGGACAGACAATCACCCCCAGCATTTT. Translating gives CASGTDNHPQHF.

This clonotype was recorded many times. The J gene is TRBJ2-7, the V gene TRBV2; D possibly corresponds to TRBD1 (6 bases). The CDR3 contains 13 residues. Germline-derived CDR1 and CDR2 are SNHLY and FYNNEI. V was clipped by 6 bases and J by 2 bases, with 11 bases between them. The CDR3 region has the DNA TGTGCCAGCAGCGCCAGGGGCGCCTACGAGCAGTACTTC. Protein sequence: CASSARGAYEQYF.

The sample holds one count of this clonotype. The V and J genes are TRBV2 and TRBJ1-4; tentative D call: TRBD1 (5 bases). The CDR3 covers 16 residues. Trimming stripped 3 bases from V and 3 bases from J, with 14 bases between. CDR1 and CDR2 from the germline V gene are SNHLY and FYNNEI. CDR3: CASSDRVSSANEKLFF. CDR3 bases: TGTGCCAGCAGTGACAGGGTGAGTTCGGCTAATGAAAAACTGTTTTTT.

The chain links TRBV25-1 to TRBJ2-7; D is perhaps TRBD1 (6 bases). This CDR3 has 14 amino acids. The germline V gene has CDR1 MGHDK and CDR2 SYGVNS. CDR3 bases: TGTGCTAGAGATATCGGGACAACCTCCTACGAGCAGTACTTC. Encoded protein: CARDIGTTSYEQYF.

The sample holds many counts of this clonotype. The chain couples TRBV5-6 to TRBJ2-7, with D possibly TRBD2 on 5 matching bases. The CDR3 extends over 15 amino acids. Germline CDR1 SGHDT, CDR2 YYEEEE. The ends were cut back, 4 bases at V and 6 bases at J, with 20 bases in the middle. The CDR3 bases are TGTGCCAGCAGCGCCGACATGGGAGTAAGGACCGAGCAGTACTTC. Residues: CASSADMGVRTEQYF. Together with reference TRBV5-6 and TRBJ2-7, the CDR3 gives the full variable domain: DAGVTQSPTHLIKTRGQQVTLRCSPKSGHDTVSWYQQALGQGPQFIFQYYEEEERQRGNFPDRFSGHQFPNYSSELNVNALLLGDSALYLCASSADMGVRTEQYFGPGTRLTVT.

This clonotype was observed at least ten times. The V call is TRBV29-1, the J call TRBJ2-7; D remains unclear. The V and J ends lost 5 bases and 7 bases respectively, with 12 bases between them. Looked up from germline, CDR1 is SQVTM and CDR2 is ANQGSEA. The CDR3 length is 11 residues. CDR3 coding DNA: TGCAGCGTTTTTTGGGTAGGGGAGCAGTACTTC. Protein product: CSVFWVGEQYF.

This clonotype was seen many times. CDR3 in amino acids: CASSLFRSNSPLHF. The CDR3 region has the DNA TGTGCCAGCAGCTTATTCCGGTCCAATTCACCCCTCCACTTT. The rearrangement links TRBV7-3 to TRBJ1-6; D unresolved. The CDR3 sequence is 14 residues long. The V end was cut by 2 bases, the J end by 7 bases, with 9 bases between. The germline V gene has CDR1 SGHTA and CDR2 FQGTGA. The full variable domain, completed using reference TRBV7-3 and TRBJ1-6, is GAGVSQTPSNKVTEKGKYVELRCDPISGHTALYWYRQSLGQGPEFLIYFQGTGAADDSGLPNDRFFAVRPEGSVSTLKIQRTERGDSAVYLCASSLFRSNSPLHFGNGTRLTVT.

This clonotype was detected a few times. V usage is TRBV5-6 and J usage is TRBJ1-4; 9 bases align to TRBD1. V dropped 1 base and J dropped 5; count of bases not matched to a gene: 3. This CDR3 is built from 15 residues. Germline V gene data show CDR1 as SGHDT and CDR2 as YYEEEE. The chain's CDR3 is CASSLKGQGNEKLFF. The CDR3 DNA reads as TGTGCCAGCAGCTTGAAGGGACAGGGAAATGAAAAACTGTTTTTT.

This clonotype showed up just a few times. The rearrangement links TRBV19 to TRBJ2-7, with no clear D. Per the germline V gene, CDR1 is LNHDA and CDR2 is SQIVND (reference sequence). The CDR3 loop spans 14 amino acids. V shed 5 bases and J shed 2 bases, with 13 bases lying between them. The CDR3 spells CASSDLTKTYEQYF. CDR3 DNA: TGTGCCAGTAGTGATCTGACCAAAACCTACGAGCAGTACTTC.

The chain is built from TRBV19 and TRBJ2-2; 7 bases are shared with TRBD1. Germline V gives CDR1 LNHDA, CDR2 SQIVND (reference sequence). The trim removed 10 bases at V and 6 bases at J, leaving 14 bases unmatched. CDR3 size: 15 residues. The CDR3, as DNA: TGTGCCATAGAAACTCAGACAGGGTTCGCCGGGGAGCTGTTTTTT. It encodes CAIETQTGFAGELFF.

The chain employs TRBV7-9 and TRBJ2-7; D is possibly TRBD1 (6 bases). Between the trimmed V and J ends, which lost 9 bases and 7 bases, there was a span of 22 bases. The CDR3 totals 14 residues. Germline V gene lookup returns CDR1 SEHNR and CDR2 FQNEAQ (reference sequence). The CDR3 nucleotides read TGTGCCAGTGGCCCGGAGACAGGCGGAGTTGAGCAGTACTTC. Amino acid sequence: CASGPETGGVEQYF.

Of note for this clonotype: Possible read error: a much larger clone is one base away. The chain employs TRBV6-2 or TRBV6-3 and TRBJ1-5, with D hard to call. Trimming stripped 4 bases from V and 6 bases from J, with 13 bases between. CDR1 MNHEY and CDR2 SVGEGT come from the germline V gene. The CDR3 is made up of 14 amino acids. The CDR3 region is CASSFEPSGQPQHF. CDR3 sequence (DNA): TGTGCCAGCAGTTTCGAACCCTCCGGTCAGCCCCAGCATTTT.

This chain uses TRBV20-1 with TRBJ2-5, with D unresolved. The CDR3 spans 12 residues. The germline CDR1 and CDR2 sequences are DFQATT and SNEGSKA (reference sequence). V was pared by 5 bases and J by 5 bases, with 12 bases between. Here the CDR3 DNA reads TGCAGTGCTGGACCTTCAGCGGAGACCCAGTACTTC. Encoded protein: CSAGPSAETQYF.

V gene TRBV10-3 combines with J gene TRBJ1-6; the match to TRBD1 covers 7 bases. This CDR3 spans 14 amino acids. Germline V gene data show CDR1 as ENHRY and CDR2 as SYGVKD. V was clipped by 10 bases and J by 11 bases; unmatched bases: 14. The CDR3 DNA sequence: TGTGCCAGCGGAGAGACAGGGAGCATGGCACCCCTCCACTTT. Translation: CASGETGSMAPLHF.